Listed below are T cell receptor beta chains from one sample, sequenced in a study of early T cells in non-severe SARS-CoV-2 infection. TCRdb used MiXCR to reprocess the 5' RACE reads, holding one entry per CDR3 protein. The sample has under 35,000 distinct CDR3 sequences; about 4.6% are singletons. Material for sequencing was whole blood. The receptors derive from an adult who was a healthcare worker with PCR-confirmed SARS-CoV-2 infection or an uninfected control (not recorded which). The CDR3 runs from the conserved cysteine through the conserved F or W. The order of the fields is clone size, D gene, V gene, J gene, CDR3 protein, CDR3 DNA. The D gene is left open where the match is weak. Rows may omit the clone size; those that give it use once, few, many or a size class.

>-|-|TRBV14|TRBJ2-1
CASSQLKYNEQFF
TGTGCCAGCAGCCAATTAAAGTACAATGAGCAGTTCTTC
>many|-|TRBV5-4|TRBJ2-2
CASSGRVWGDTGELFF
TGTGCCAGCAGCGGCCGGGTTTGGGGCGACACCGGGGAGCTGTTTTTT
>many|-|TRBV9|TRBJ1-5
CASSEGTNPPQPQHF
TGTGCCAGCAGCGAGGGAACTAACCCGCCGCAGCCCCAGCATTTT
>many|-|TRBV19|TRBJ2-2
CASLGLANTGELFF
TGTGCCAGTCTCGGACTGGCTAACACCGGGGAGCTGTTTTTT
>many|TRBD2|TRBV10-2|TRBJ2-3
CASQRGRADTQYF
TGCGCCAGCCAGCGCGGGAGGGCAGATACGCAGTATTTT
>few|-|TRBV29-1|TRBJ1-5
CSVEETPNQPQHF
TGCAGCGTTGAGGAGACACCGAATCAGCCCCAGCATTTT
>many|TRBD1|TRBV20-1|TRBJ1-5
CSARRTGGNQLQHF
TGCAGTGCGCGGCGGACAGGGGGTAATCAGCTCCAGCATTTT
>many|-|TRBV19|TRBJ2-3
CASSIDPNLSSDTQYF
TGTGCCAGTAGTATAGATCCCAACCTTTCGTCAGATACGCAGTATTTT
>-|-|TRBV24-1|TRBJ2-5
CATSDPRTAPETQYF
TGTGCCACCAGTGATCCTAGGACAGCCCCAGAGACCCAGTACTTC
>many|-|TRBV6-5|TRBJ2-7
CASSLADSYEQYF
TGTGCCAGCAGTTTAGCGGACTCCTACGAGCAGTACTTC
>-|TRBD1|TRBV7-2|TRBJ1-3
CASSSGTGMQGNTIYF
TGTGCCAGCAGCTCCGGGACAGGGATGCAAGGAAACACCATATATTTT
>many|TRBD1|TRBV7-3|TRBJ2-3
CASSLDRGLGTQYF
TGTGCCAGCAGCCTCGACAGGGGGCTCGGTACGCAGTATTTT
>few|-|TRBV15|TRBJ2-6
CATSSPGDGANVLTF
TGTGCCACCAGCAGCCCGGGGGATGGGGCCAACGTCCTGACTTTC
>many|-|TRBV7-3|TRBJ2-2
CASSRIRGPNTGELFF
TGTGCCAGCAGTCGTATACGGGGCCCTAACACCGGGGAGCTGTTTTTT
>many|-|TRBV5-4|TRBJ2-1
CASSSGDSYNEQFF
TGTGCCAGCAGCTCCGGAGACAGCTACAATGAGCAGTTCTTC
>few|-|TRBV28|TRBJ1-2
CASSFYGNYGYTF
TGTGCCAGCAGTTTTTATGGGAATTATGGCTACACCTTC
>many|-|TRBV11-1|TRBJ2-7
CASSPANDFSYEQYF
TGTGCCAGCAGCCCAGCGAACGATTTCTCCTACGAGCAGTACTTC
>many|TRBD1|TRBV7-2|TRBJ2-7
CASTWDRASYEQYF
TGTGCCAGCACCTGGGACAGGGCCTCCTACGAGCAGTACTTC
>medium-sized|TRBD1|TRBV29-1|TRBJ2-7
CSAEIVQGYEQYF
TGCAGCGCTGAAATTGTACAGGGGTACGAGCAGTACTTC
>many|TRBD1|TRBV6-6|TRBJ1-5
CASSSGQGNQPQHF
TGTGCCAGCAGTTCCGGACAGGGGAATCAGCCCCAGCATTTT
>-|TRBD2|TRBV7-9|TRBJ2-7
CARSRGLAGTQTEQYF
TGTGCAAGAAGCCGAGGACTAGCGGGTACCCAAACCGAGCAGTACTTC
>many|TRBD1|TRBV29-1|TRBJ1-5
CSAATGVDQPQHF
TGCAGCGCCGCGACAGGGGTCGATCAGCCCCAGCATTTT
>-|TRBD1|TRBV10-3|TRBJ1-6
CAISRTGDGNSPLHF
TGTGCCATCAGCAGGACAGGGGACGGTAATTCACCCCTCCACTTT
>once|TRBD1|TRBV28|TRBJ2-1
CASGDRTYNEQFF
TGTGCCAGCGGGGACAGGACCTACAATGAGCAGTTCTTC
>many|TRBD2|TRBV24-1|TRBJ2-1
CATSPSGSFYNEQFF
TGTGCCACCAGCCCTAGCGGGTCCTTCTACAATGAGCAGTTCTTC
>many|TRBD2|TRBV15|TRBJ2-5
CATSIGGGQETQYF
TGTGCCACCAGCATCGGGGGGGGTCAAGAGACCCAGTACTTC
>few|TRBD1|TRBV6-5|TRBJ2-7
CASSIQGAYEQYF
TGTGCCAGCAGTATACAGGGGGCTTACGAGCAGTACTTC
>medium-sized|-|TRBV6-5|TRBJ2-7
CASSPGFLGEQYF
TGTGCCAGCAGCCCCGGGTTCCTGGGGGAGCAGTACTTC
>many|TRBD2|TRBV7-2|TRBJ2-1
CASSPQAGGGNEQFF
TGTGCCAGCAGCCCCCAGGCGGGAGGAGGCAATGAGCAGTTCTTC
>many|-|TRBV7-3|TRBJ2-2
CASSLMGEGELFF
TGTGCCAGCAGCTTAATGGGAGAGGGGGAGCTGTTTTTT
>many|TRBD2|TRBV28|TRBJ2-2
CASTLAGYTGELFF
TGTGCCAGCACCCTAGCGGGGTACACCGGGGAGCTGTTTTTT
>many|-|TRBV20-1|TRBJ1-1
CSAKGWEGTEAFF
TGCAGTGCGAAAGGGTGGGAGGGCACTGAAGCTTTCTTT
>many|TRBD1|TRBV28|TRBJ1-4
CASSLQTGNEKLFF
TGTGCCAGCAGTTTACAGACAGGGAATGAAAAACTGTTTTTT
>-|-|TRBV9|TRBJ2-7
CASSIRQSSYEQYF
TGTGCCAGCAGCATTCGACAGAGCTCCTACGAGCAGTACTTC
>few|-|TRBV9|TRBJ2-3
CASSVAPSDTQYF
TGTGCCAGCAGCGTAGCACCGTCAGATACGCAGTATTTT
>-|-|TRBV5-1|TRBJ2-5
CASSPGVPGETQYF
TGCGCCAGCTCCCCGGGGGTTCCAGGAGAGACCCAGTACTTC
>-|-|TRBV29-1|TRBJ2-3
CSVDNGVGTDTQYF
TGCAGCGTTGATAACGGAGTCGGCACAGATACGCAGTATTTT
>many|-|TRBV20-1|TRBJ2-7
CSARDLSAGQFYEQYF
TGCAGTGCTAGAGATTTATCGGCAGGACAGTTCTACGAGCAGTACTTC
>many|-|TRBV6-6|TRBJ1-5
CASTQPNQPQHF
TGTGCCAGCACCCAACCTAATCAGCCCCAGCATTTT
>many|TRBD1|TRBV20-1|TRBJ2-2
CSASRDRGTGELFF
TGCAGTGCTAGTCGGGACAGGGGCACCGGGGAGCTGTTTTTT
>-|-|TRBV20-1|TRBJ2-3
CSAPDRTDTQYF
TGCAGTGCTCCGGACCGCACAGATACGCAGTATTTT
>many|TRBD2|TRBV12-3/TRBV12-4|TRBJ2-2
CASRPGGLGELFF
TGTGCCAGCAGGCCGGGGGGGCTGGGGGAGCTGTTTTTT
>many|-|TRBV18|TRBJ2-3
CASSPPIWVEDTQYF
TGTGCCAGCTCACCACCGATATGGGTGGAAGATACGCAGTATTTT
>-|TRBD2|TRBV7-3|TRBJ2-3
CASSFSSGRTDTQYF
TGTGCCAGCAGCTTTTCTAGCGGGAGGACAGATACGCAGTATTTT
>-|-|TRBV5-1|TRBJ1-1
CASSPPGIPGSTEAFF
TGCGCCAGCAGCCCGCCAGGCATCCCCGGGAGTACTGAAGCTTTCTTT
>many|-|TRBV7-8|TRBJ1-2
CASSWTENYGYTF
TGTGCCAGCAGCTGGACAGAAAACTATGGCTACACCTTC
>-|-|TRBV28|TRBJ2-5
CARSLTSRETQYF
TGTGCCCGCAGTTTAACTAGTAGGGAGACCCAGTACTTC
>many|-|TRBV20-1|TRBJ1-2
CSASIRDYGYTF
TGCAGTGCTAGTATCAGGGACTATGGCTACACCTTC
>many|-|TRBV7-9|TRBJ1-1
CASSLGNKGAEAFF
TGTGCCAGCAGCTTGGGTAATAAGGGCGCTGAAGCTTTCTTT
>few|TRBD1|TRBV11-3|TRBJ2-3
CASSTGTGESRNTQYF
TGTGCCAGCAGCACCGGGACAGGGGAGAGTAGGAATACGCAGTATTTT
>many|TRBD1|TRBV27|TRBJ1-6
CASSLTGQGARSPLHF
TGTGCCAGCAGTTTGACGGGACAGGGGGCGCGTTCACCCCTCCACTTT
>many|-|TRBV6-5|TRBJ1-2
CASSPLGRVYGYTF
TGTGCCAGCAGTCCCTTGGGCAGGGTCTATGGCTACACCTTC
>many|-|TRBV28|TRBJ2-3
CASTVQGPTDTQYF
TGTGCCAGCACGGTTCAGGGACCCACAGATACGCAGTATTTT
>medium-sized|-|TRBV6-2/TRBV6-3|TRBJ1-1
CASSYPNTEAFF
TGTGCCAGCAGTTACCCGAACACTGAAGCTTTCTTT
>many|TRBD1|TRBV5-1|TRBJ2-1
CASSLTGGEYNEQFF
TGCGCCAGCAGCTTGACAGGGGGCGAGTACAATGAGCAGTTCTTC
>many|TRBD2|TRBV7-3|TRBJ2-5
CASSEPGLAGGRETQYF
TGTGCCAGCAGCGAGCCGGGACTAGCGGGAGGGAGAGAGACCCAGTACTTC